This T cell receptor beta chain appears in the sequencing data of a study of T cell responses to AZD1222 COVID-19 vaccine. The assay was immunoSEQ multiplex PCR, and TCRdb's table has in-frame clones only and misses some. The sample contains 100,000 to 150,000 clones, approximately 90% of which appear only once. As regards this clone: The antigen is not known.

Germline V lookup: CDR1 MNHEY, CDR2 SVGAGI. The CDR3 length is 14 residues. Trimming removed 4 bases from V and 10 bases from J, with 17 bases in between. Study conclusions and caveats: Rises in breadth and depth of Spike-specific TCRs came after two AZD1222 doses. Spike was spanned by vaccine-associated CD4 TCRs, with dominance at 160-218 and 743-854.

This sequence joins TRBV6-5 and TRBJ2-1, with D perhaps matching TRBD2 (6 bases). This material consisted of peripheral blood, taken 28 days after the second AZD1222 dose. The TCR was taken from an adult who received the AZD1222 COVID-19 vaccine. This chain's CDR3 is CASSSRSKTREQFF. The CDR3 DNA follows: TGTGCCAGCAGTTCCCGATCCAAGACTAGGGAGCAGTTCTTC.